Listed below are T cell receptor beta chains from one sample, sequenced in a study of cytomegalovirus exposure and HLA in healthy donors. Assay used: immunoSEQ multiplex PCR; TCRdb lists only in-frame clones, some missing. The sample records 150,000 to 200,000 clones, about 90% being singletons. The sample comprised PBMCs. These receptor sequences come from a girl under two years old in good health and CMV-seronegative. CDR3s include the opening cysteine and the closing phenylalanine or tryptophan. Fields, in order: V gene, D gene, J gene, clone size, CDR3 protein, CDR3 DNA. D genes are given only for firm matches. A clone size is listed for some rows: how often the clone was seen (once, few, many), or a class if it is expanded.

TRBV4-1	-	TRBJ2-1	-	CASSQVRVSYNEQFF	TGCGCCAGCAGCCAAGTCCGCGTATCGTACAATGAGCAGTTCTTC
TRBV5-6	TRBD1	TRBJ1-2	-	CASSPGTAYNYGYTF	TGTGCCAGCAGCCCCGGGACAGCATATAACTATGGCTACACCTTC
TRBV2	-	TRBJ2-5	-	CASCWRGQETQYF	TGTGCCAGCTGTTGGAGGGGCCAAGAGACCCAGTACTTC
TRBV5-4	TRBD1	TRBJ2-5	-	CASSLWTGTHQETQYF	TGTGCCAGCAGCTTATGGACAGGGACTCACCAAGAGACCCAGTACTTC
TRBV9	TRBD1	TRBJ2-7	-	CASSGRDSLSYEQYF	TGTGCCAGCAGCGGCCGGGACAGCCTCTCCTACGAGCAGTACTTC
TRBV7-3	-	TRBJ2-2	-	CASRAGHTGELFF	TGTGCCAGCAGGGCGGGACACACCGGGGAGCTGTTTTTT
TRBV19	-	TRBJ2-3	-	CAAKKGNTDTQYF	TGTGCCGCTAAGAAGGGGAACACAGATACGCAGTATTTT
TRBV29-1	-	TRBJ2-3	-	CSVARDTTDTQYF	TGCAGCGTTGCACGGGATACCACAGATACGCAGTATTTT
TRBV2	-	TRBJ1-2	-	CASGQLYGYTF	TGTGCCAGTGGACAGCTCTATGGCTACACCTTC
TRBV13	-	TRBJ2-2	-	CASSLGGLPANTGELFF	TGTGCCAGCAGCTTAGGGGGGCTGCCTGCGAACACCGGGGAGCTGTTTTTT
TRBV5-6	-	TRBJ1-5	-	CASGEGVSHQPQHF	TGTGCCAGCGGGGAGGGAGTGTCCCATCAGCCCCAGCATTTT
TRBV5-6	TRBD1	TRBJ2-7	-	CASSRPRTGGFYEQYF	TGTGCCAGCAGCCGGCCCCGGACAGGGGGTTTCTACGAGCAGTACTTC
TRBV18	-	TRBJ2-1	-	CASSPQAGDEQFF	TGTGCCAGCTCACCACAGGCAGGGGATGAGCAGTTCTTC
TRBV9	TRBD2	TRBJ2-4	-	CASRAGEGFGDIQYF	TGTGCCAGCAGGGCGGGGGAGGGGTTTGGGGACATTCAGTACTTC
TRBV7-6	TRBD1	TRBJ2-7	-	CASSLAGTGAYEQYF	TGTGCCAGCAGCTTAGCGGGGACAGGGGCCTACGAGCAGTACTTC
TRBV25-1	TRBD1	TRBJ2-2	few	CASSDRQGIVTNTGELFF	TGTGCCAGCAGTGACAGACAGGGTATAGTCACGAACACCGGGGAGCTGTTTTTT
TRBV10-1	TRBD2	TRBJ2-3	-	CASSDGSGGLDTQYF	TGCGCCAGCAGTGATGGTAGCGGGGGTCTTGATACGCAGTATTTT
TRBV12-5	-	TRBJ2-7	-	CASGLGQIVYEQYF	TGTGCTAGTGGATTAGGACAAATTGTCTACGAGCAGTACTTC
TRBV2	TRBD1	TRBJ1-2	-	CASLRTGDDYGYTF	TGTGCCAGCTTAAGGACAGGGGACGACTATGGCTACACCTTC
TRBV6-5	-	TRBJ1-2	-	CASQGLGEYGYTF	TGTGCCAGCCAAGGGCTCGGGGAATATGGCTACACCTTC
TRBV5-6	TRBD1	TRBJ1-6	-	CASTVGQVNSPLHF	TGTGCCAGCACCGTAGGACAGGTTAATTCACCCCTCCACTTT
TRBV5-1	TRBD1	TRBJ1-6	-	CASSPLTGENSPLHF	TGCGCCAGCAGCCCTTTGACAGGGGAAAATTCACCCCTCCACTTT
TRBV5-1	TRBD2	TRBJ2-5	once	CASSSGLANSETQYF	TGCGCCAGCAGCTCAGGACTAGCGAACTCGGAGACCCAGTACTTC
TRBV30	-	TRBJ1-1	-	CAWSVPGSMPVTEAFF	TGTGCCTGGAGTGTACCGGGGTCAATGCCGGTCACTGAAGCTTTCTTT
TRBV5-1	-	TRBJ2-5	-	CASSQGRTQYF	TGCGCCAGCTCTCAGGGCCGGACCCAGTACTTC
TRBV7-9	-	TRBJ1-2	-	CASSLGAGSPGYTF	TGTGCCAGCAGCTTAGGAGCAGGAAGCCCTGGCTACACCTTC
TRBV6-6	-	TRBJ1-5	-	CASSSRGTNQPQHF	TGTGCCAGCAGTTCACGGGGTACGAATCAGCCCCAGCATTTT
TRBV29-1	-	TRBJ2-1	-	CSVVRGETHEQFF	TGCAGCGTTGTTCGGGGAGAAACCCATGAGCAGTTCTTC
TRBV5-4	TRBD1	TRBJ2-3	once	CASSLGTETDTQYF	TGTGCCAGCAGCCTAGGGACAGAAACAGATACGCAGTATTTT
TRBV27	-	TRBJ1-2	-	CASSLWGPNYGYTF	TGTGCCAGCAGTTTATGGGGGCCTAACTATGGCTACACCTTC
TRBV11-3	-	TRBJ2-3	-	CASSLGLALTDTQYF	TGTGCCAGCAGCTTGGGGCTAGCGCTGACAGATACGCAGTATTTT
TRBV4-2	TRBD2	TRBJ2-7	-	CASSREQWSGRTGEQYF	TGTGCCAGCAGCCGTGAGCAATGGAGCGGGAGGACGGGCGAGCAGTACTTC
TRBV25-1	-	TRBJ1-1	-	CASSGWRAEETMNTEAFF	TGTGCCAGCAGTGGATGGAGGGCGGAGGAAACAATGAACACTGAAGCTTTCTTT
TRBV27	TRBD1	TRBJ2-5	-	CASSLDRGRETQYF	TGTGCCAGCAGTCTAGACAGGGGGAGGGAGACCCAGTACTTC
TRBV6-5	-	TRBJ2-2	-	CASSFRQGGTGELFF	TGTGCCAGCAGTTTCCGACAGGGAGGCACCGGGGAGCTGTTTTTT
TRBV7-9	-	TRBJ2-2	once	CASSLPRAGLNTGELFF	TGTGCCAGCAGCCTCCCGCGAGCGGGCCTAAACACCGGGGAGCTGTTTTTT
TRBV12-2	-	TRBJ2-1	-	CASRPGGGYNEQFF	TGTGCAAGTCGCCCAGGCGGGGGTTACAATGAGCAGTTCTTC
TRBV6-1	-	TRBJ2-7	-	CASSEADRYPDLYEQYF	TGTGCCAGCAGTGAAGCCGACAGATACCCAGATCTCTACGAGCAGTACTTC
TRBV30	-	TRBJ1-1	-	CAWDARMNTEAFF	TGTGCCTGGGACGCGCGGATGAACACTGAAGCTTTCTTT
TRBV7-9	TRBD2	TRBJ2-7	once	CASSLGLAGTSYEQYF	TGTGCCAGCAGCTTAGGACTAGCGGGAACCTCCTACGAGCAGTACTTC
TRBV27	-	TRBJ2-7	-	CASSRGPFYEQYF	TGTGCCAGCAGCCGAGGTCCCTTCTACGAGCAGTACTTC
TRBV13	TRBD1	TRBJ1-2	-	CASSPTGGPANYGYTF	TGTGCCAGCAGCCCTACAGGGGGCCCAGCTAACTATGGCTACACCTTC
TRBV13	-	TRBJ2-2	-	CASSAGRRTGELFF	TGTGCCAGCAGCGCGGGCCGAAGGACCGGGGAGCTGTTTTTT
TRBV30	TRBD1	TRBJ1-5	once	CAWSPGQGYQPQHF	TGTGCCTGGAGCCCGGGACAGGGATATCAGCCCCAGCATTTT
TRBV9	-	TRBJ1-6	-	CASSVGGQWSPLHF	TGTGCCAGCAGCGTAGGTGGACAGTGGTCACCCCTCCACTTT
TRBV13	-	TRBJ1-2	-	CASTGPTRFNYGYTF	TGTGCCAGCACAGGGCCAACCCGATTCAACTATGGCTACACCTTC